This T cell receptor (beta chain) comes out of a study of CD8 T cell repertoires and HIV-1 epitope variants. This clone was counted a few times. Its antigen remains unknown. The trim removed 3 bases at V and 3 bases at J, leaving 2 bases unmatched. The CDR3 covers 14 residues. CDR1 and CDR2 (germline): SEHNR, FQNEAQ (reference sequence). Generated by immunoSEQ multiplex PCR, the TCRdb table keeps only in-frame clones and is missing some. Of some 5,400 clones listed, more than 60% were seen once; the top ten hold 39%. The receptor was isolated from a male donor with HIV. Specimen: cultured CD8+ T cells derived from PBMCs. The chain couples TRBV7-9 to TRBJ2-7; the match to TRBD1 covers 10 bases. CDR3 in DNA: TGTGCCAGCAGCTTCGGACAGGGGGACTACGAGCAGTACTTC. Its protein product is CASSFGQGDYEQYF.